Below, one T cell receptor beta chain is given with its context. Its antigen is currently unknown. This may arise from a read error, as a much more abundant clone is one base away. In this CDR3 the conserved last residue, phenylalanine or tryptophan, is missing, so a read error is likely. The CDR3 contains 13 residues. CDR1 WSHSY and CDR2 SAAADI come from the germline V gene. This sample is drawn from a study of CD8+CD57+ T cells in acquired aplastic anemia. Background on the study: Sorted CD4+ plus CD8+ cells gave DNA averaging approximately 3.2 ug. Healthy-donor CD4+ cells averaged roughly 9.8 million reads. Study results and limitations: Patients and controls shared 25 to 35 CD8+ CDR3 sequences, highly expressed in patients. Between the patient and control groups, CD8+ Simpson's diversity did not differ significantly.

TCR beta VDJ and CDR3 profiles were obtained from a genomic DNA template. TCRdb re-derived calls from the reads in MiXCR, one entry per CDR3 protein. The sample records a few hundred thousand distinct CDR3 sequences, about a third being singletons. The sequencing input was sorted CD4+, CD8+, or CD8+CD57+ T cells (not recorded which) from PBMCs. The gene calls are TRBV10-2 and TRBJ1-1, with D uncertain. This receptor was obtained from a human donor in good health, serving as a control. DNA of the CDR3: TGTGCCAGCAGTGGAGGGAAGAACACTGAAGCTTTCCTT. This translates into CASSGGKNTEAFL.